The next 22 T cell receptor beta chains were all read from a single sample in a study of shared clonotypes between healthy human individuals. TCRdb's copy holds only in-frame clones and misses some; the assay was immunoSEQ multiplex PCR. Here the sample spans approximately 2.4 million clones, approximately 94% being singletons. The specimen was naive CD4+ T cells sorted from blood. Subset in this sample: CD45RA+ positively selected. The receptors were sampled from a man younger than 35 in good health.

The chain combines TRBV5-1 with TRBJ1-6; D gene uncertain. The CDR3 contains 13 residues. In germline, CDR1 is SGHRS, CDR2 YFSETQ. V lost 2 bases to trimming and J lost 6 bases, with 6 bases between them. The CDR3 here is CASSFGVNSPLHF. The DNA of the CDR3 is TGCGCCAGCAGCTTTGGTGTTAATTCACCCCTCCACTTT.

J is TRBJ2-5 and V is TRBV7-2; the match to TRBD1 covers 10 bases. The trim removed 4 bases at V and 5 bases at J, leaving 10 bases unmatched. The CDR3 consists of 16 residues. In germline, CDR1 is SGHTA, CDR2 FQGNSA. CDR3 region: CASSSPGQGVMETQYF. In DNA, the CDR3 is TGTGCCAGCAGCTCCCCCGGACAGGGGGTTATGGAGACCCAGTACTTC.

This chain links TRBV27 with TRBJ1-2, with TRBD1 identical over 7 bases. The CDR3 length is 13 residues. CDR1 is MNHEY, CDR2 SMNVEV, per germline (reference sequence). Germline trimming cut 10 bases from V and 0 bases from J; bases unmatched to any gene: 5. CDR3: CAIRDSANYGYTF. For the CDR3, the DNA is TGTGCCATTAGGGACAGCGCTAACTATGGCTACACCTTC.

V usage is TRBV5-1 and J usage is TRBJ2-3, with a weak D call TRBD2 (5 bases). Germline V gene lookup returns CDR1 SGHRS and CDR2 YFSETQ. The CDR3 has 15 amino acids. The V and J ends lost 4 bases and 6 bases respectively, with 18 bases between them. The CDR3, as DNA: TGCGCCAGCAGCCCGATGGAACTCCCGGGGGATACGCAGTATTTT. Its translation is CASSPMELPGDTQYF.

The chain employs TRBV7-8 and TRBJ2-7; possibly TRBD1 for D (5 bases). With 1 base removed from V and 2 bases from J, the gap between germline ends came to 15 bases. Germline CDR1 is SGHVS and CDR2 is FQNEAQ. The CDR3 covers 16 residues. The CDR3 spells CASSLEIRRAPYEQYF. CDR3 DNA: TGTGCCAGCAGCTTAGAGATCCGCAGGGCTCCCTACGAGCAGTACTTC.

The CDR3 sequence: CASSFGTGRHQPQHF. CDR3 DNA sequence: TGTGCCAGCAGTTTCGGGACAGGGCGTCATCAGCCCCAGCATTTT. The chain carries TRBV28 and TRBJ1-5; 9 nucleotides match TRBD1. The length of the CDR3 is 15 residues. Germline V gene sequence: CDR1 MDHEN, CDR2 SYDVKM. With 3 bases clipped from V and 5 bases from J, the junction kept 5 bases outside the gene matches. The full variable domain, its missing parts supplied by reference TRBV28 and TRBJ1-5, is DVKVTQSSRYLVKRTGEKVFLECVQDMDHENMFWYRQDPGLGLRLIYFSYDVKMKEKGDIPEGYSVSREKKERFSLILESASTNQTSMYLCASSFGTGRHQPQHFGDGTRLSIL.

This clone was picked up one time. J is TRBJ1-2 and V is TRBV6-5; tentative D call: TRBD1 (5 bases). Trimming cost V 5 bases and J 0 bases, with 10 bases left between them. The CDR3 consists of 14 residues. Germline CDR1 MNHEY, CDR2 SVGAGI. CDR3: CASSRGSTNYGYTF. CDR3 nucleotide sequence: TGTGCCAGCAGTAGGGGCAGTACTAACTATGGCTACACCTTC.

V gene TRBV5-1 combines with J gene TRBJ2-5; D unresolved. The CDR3 runs to 15 residues. Germline V CDR1 and CDR2: SGHRS, YFSETQ. V gave up 0 bases and J gave up 4 bases, with 13 bases separating them. CDR3 nucleotide sequence: TGCGCCAGCAGCTTGGCCAGTATCAGCTCAGAGACCCAGTACTTC. Residues: CASSLASISSETQYF.

The V call is TRBV7-9, the J call TRBJ2-1; 10 nucleotides align to TRBD2. The germline V gene encodes CDR1 SEHNR and CDR2 FQNEAQ (reference sequence). The CDR3 is 18 amino acids. V was clipped by 0 bases and J by 0 bases; unmatched bases: 5. The CDR3 loop reads CASSLAGASGSSYNEQFF. DNA for the CDR3: TGTGCCAGCAGCTTAGCTGGGGCTAGCGGGAGCTCCTACAATGAGCAGTTCTTC.

V and J are TRBV5-4 and TRBJ1-2; D not certain. The germline gives CDR1 SGHNT, CDR2 YYREEE (reference sequence). CDR3 length: 14 amino acids. V was cut by 0 bases and J by 2 bases, with 8 bases left in between. The CDR3 is CASSLELGNYGYTF. In nucleotides, the CDR3 is TGTGCCAGCAGCTTGGAACTGGGAAACTATGGCTACACCTTC.

The genes are TRBV5-1 and TRBJ2-2; 8 bases agree with TRBD1. The V and J ends lost 0 bases and 6 bases, in that order; junction bases with no gene match: 4. The CDR3 extends over 15 amino acids. Per germline, CDR1 SGHRS and CDR2 YFSETQ. CDR3 residues: CASSLAGGASGELFF. The CDR3 DNA reads as TGCGCCAGCAGCTTGGCAGGGGGCGCTTCCGGGGAGCTGTTTTTT.

This chain joins TRBV2 and TRBJ1-1, with D maybe TRBD1 (5 bases). The CDR3 contains 13 residues. CDR1 is SNHLY and CDR2 is FYNNEI in the germline V gene. V gave up 8 bases and J gave up 0 bases, with 10 bases separating them. CDR3 DNA: TGTGCCAGCGGGGGACCGATGAACACTGAAGCTTTCTTT. This encodes CASGGPMNTEAFF.

The V gene is TRBV28, the J gene TRBJ1-1; 7 positions match TRBD1. The CDR3 contains 13 residues. With V trimmed by 6 bases and J by 7 bases, 8 bases remained unmatched. Germline V gene data show CDR1 as MDHEN and CDR2 as SYDVKM. The CDR3 protein is CASSDSGGIEAFF. In nucleotides, the CDR3 is TGTGCCAGCAGCGATTCAGGGGGAATTGAAGCTTTCTTT.

This clone is a singleton in its sample. The rearrangement joins TRBV30 to TRBJ1-3; 9 bases fit TRBD1. Per the germline V gene, CDR1 is GTSNPN and CDR2 is SVGIG (reference sequence). The junction had 3 bases not matched to a gene; V was cut back by 3 bases and J by 3 bases. This CDR3 spans 14 amino acids. Written as DNA, the CDR3 is TGTGCCTGGAGGGGACAGGGAAATGGAAACACCATATATTTT. It translates to CAWRGQGNGNTIYF.

The V gene is TRBV11-2, the J gene TRBJ1-3; D unresolved. The CDR3 spans 12 residues. Germline-derived CDR1 and CDR2 are SGHAT and FQNNGV. V was trimmed by 0 bases and J by 6 bases, leaving 3 bases between them. CDR3 region: CASSLEVNTIYF. The CDR3 DNA follows: TGTGCCAGCAGCTTAGAAGTAAACACCATATATTTT.

Concerning this clone: The junction and the germline gene differ at one end; a read error may be behind it. The CDR3 DNA sequence: TGTGCCGGCAGTGATTGGGGGATTCAGCCCCAGCATTTT. It specifies CAGSDWGIQPQHF. The chain employs TRBV2 and TRBJ1-5; TRBD1 is a possible D gene (5 bases). The length of the CDR3 is 13 residues. Germline loops: CDR1 SNHLY, CDR2 FYNNEI. The complete variable domain, with remaining parts taken from reference TRBV2 and TRBJ1-5, reads EPEVTQTPSHQVTQMGQEVILRCVPISNHLYFYWYRQILGQKVEFLVSFYNNEISEKSEIFDDQFSVERPDGSNFTLKIRSTKLEDSAMYFCAGSDWGIQPQHFGDGTRLSIL.

V and J are TRBV30 and TRBJ2-3; D not certain. CDR3 length: 13 amino acids. V was cut by 1 base and J by 2 bases, with 7 bases left in between. Germline V gene data show CDR1 as GTSNPN and CDR2 as SVGIG (reference sequence). In DNA, the CDR3 is TGTGCCTGGAGTGCACGACCCACAGATACGCAGTATTTT. Translating gives CAWSARPTDTQYF.

The rearrangement joins TRBV9 to TRBJ1-5; D gene uncertain. Germline V CDR1 and CDR2: SGDLS, YYNGEE. The V gene lost 3 bases and the J gene lost 6 bases, with 13 bases spanning the gap. This CDR3 is 14 amino acids long. The CDR3, as DNA: TGTGCCAGCAGCGCCTTGTGGGTTGTTCAGCCCCAGCATTTT. Protein sequence: CASSALWVVQPQHF.

V and J are TRBV11-2 and TRBJ1-1; D is ambiguous. Trimming removed 3 bases at V and 10 bases at J, with 18 bases between. Per the germline V gene, CDR1 is SGHAT and CDR2 is FQNNGV. This CDR3 is 14 amino acids long. CDR3 bases: TGTGCCAGCAGCTTCGTCGGGGTTGGTCTTGGAGCTTTCTTT. Translation gives CASSFVGVGLGAFF. Drawing the rest from reference TRBV11-2 and TRBJ1-1, the complete variable domain is EAGVAQSPRYKIIEKRQSVAFWCNPISGHATLYWYQQILGQGPKLLIQFQNNGVVDDSQLPKDRFSAERLKGVDSTLKIQPAKLEDSAVYLCASSFVGVGLGAFFGQGTRLTVV.

The V and J genes are TRBV5-8 and TRBJ1-1; no definite D call. The CDR3 consists of 13 residues. Germline CDR1 SGHTS, CDR2 YDEGEE. V was cut by 4 bases and J by 5 bases, with 12 bases left in between. The CDR3 reads CASSLTPRTEAFF. The CDR3 nucleotides are TGTGCCAGCAGCCTGACTCCGAGAACTGAAGCTTTCTTT.

The chain combines TRBV6-5 with TRBJ1-2; D not resolved. V lost 8 bases to trimming and J lost 5 bases, with 12 bases between them. Germline lookup yields CDR1 MNHEY and CDR2 SVGAGI. CDR3 size: 12 residues. The CDR3 nucleotides are TGTGCCAGCGCGGGCGCAGGATATGGCTACACCTTC. Translating gives CASAGAGYGYTF.

The chain uses TRBV18 and TRBJ2-2; unclear D gene. In germline, CDR1 is KGHSH, CDR2 LQKENI. V was shortened by 2 bases and J by 7 bases, with 8 bases between the two germline ends. CDR3 length: 13 amino acids. The CDR3 coding sequence is TGTGCCAGCTCACCAACGGGTGGCGGGGAGCTGTTTTTT. Its translation: CASSPTGGGELFF.